These 17 T cell receptor beta chains were all obtained from the same sample, sequenced in a study of PD-1 blockade in classical Hodgkin lymphoma. This sample's time point: cycle 4 day 1 (C4D1), after 5 to 7 weeks of nivolumab. Relapse after autologous stem cell transplantation occurred in every patient, and brentuximab vedotin exposure varied. Only in-frame clones appear in the TCRdb table, and some are missing; sequencing was by immunoSEQ multiplex PCR. The sample records roughly 36,000 clones, around 80% being singletons. This specimen was peripheral blood mononuclear cells (PBMCs), taken before the fourth cycle of nivolumab. The receptors stem from a human donor with classical Hodgkin lymphoma.

V is TRBV18 and J is TRBJ1-6; D may be TRBD1 (6 bases). V lost 2 bases to trimming and J lost 5 bases, with 10 bases between them. Germline V gene lookup returns CDR1 KGHSH and CDR2 LQKENI. The CDR3 covers 15 residues. CDR3 region: CASSPGGGHNSPLHF. The DNA of the CDR3 is TGTGCCAGCTCACCAGGCGGGGGGCATAATTCACCCCTCCACTTT.

The rearrangement uses TRBV5-6 and TRBJ1-1; maybe TRBD1 (5 bases). The CDR3 totals 16 residues. Trimming shortened V by 4 bases and J by 2 bases, and 18 bases separated the two germline ends. The germline CDR1 and CDR2 sequences are SGHDT and YYEEEE. CDR3 DNA sequence: TGTGCCAGCAGCGGAGGGGAGGGGTGGGGTAACACTGAAGCTTTCTTT. Amino acids: CASSGGEGWGNTEAFF.

V and J are TRBV5-4 and TRBJ2-5; tentatively, D is TRBD1 or TRBD2 (5 bases each). The V end was cut by 1 base, the J end by 2 bases, with 9 bases between. The CDR3 covers 14 residues. The V gene's germline CDR1 is SGHNT and CDR2 YYREEE (reference sequence). The CDR3 nucleotides read TGTGCCAGCAGCTTGTGGGGGTTGCAAGAGACCCAGTACTTC. Translated: CASSLWGLQETQYF.

The J gene is TRBJ1-6, the V gene TRBV7-8; D unresolved. CDR1 and CDR2 from the germline V gene are SGHVS and FQNEAQ. The V end was cut by 5 bases, the J end by 6 bases, with 17 bases between. The length of the CDR3 is 16 residues. The CDR3 loop reads CASSLRLGRSNSPLHF. CDR3 nucleotides: TGTGCCAGCAGCCTCCGATTGGGCCGTAGTAATTCACCCCTCCACTTT.

This chain links TRBV6-6 with TRBJ2-7; 10 bases agree with TRBD1. Germline CDR1 reads MNHNY; CDR2 reads SVGAGI (reference sequence). The CDR3 has 13 amino acids. J gave up 4 bases and V 6 bases, and 3 bases lay outside the gene matches. The CDR3 coding sequence is TGTGCCAGCAGCGACAGGGGGCCGTACGAGCAGTACTTC. It translates to CASSDRGPYEQYF.

CDR3 nucleotide sequence: TGTGCCAGCAGCAAAATTGGACTAGCGGGGGCTGGAGATACGCAGTATTTT. This gives the protein CASSKIGLAGAGDTQYF. The V gene is TRBV5-4, the J gene TRBJ2-3; 13 bases line up with TRBD2. From germline, CDR1 is SGHNT and CDR2 YYREEE (reference sequence). With V trimmed by 4 bases and J by 5 bases, 10 bases remained unmatched. CDR3 length: 17 amino acids.

The chain combines TRBV4-3 with TRBJ1-4; 8 bases align to TRBD1. Per germline, CDR1 LGHNA and CDR2 YSLEER. V lost 3 bases to trimming and J lost 5 bases; unmatched junction nucleotides: 8. The CDR3 is 16 residues long. CDR3 amino acids: CASSHLGQGLNEKLFF. CDR3 nucleotide sequence: TGCGCCAGCAGCCACCTAGGACAGGGCCTAAATGAAAAACTGTTTTTT.

This chain joins TRBV5-5 and TRBJ1-1; tentatively, D is TRBD1 (6 bases). The germline V gene encodes CDR1 SGHKS and CDR2 YYEKEE (reference sequence). This CDR3 is built from 14 residues. The germline V and J ends were trimmed by 4 bases and 5 bases, with 15 bases remaining between them. The CDR3 region has the DNA TGTGCCAGCAGCCCGGGGGCAGGGTGGACTGAAGCTTTCTTT. As protein: CASSPGAGWTEAFF.

V is TRBV5-1 and J is TRBJ2-3; D gene ambiguous. Deletions cut 3 bases from V and 0 bases from J, with 11 bases between. The CDR3 extends over 15 amino acids. In germline, CDR1 is SGHRS, CDR2 YFSETQ. CDR3 DNA sequence: TGCGCCAGCAGCTGGCGAGGATCTAGCACAGATACGCAGTATTTT. Its protein product is CASSWRGSSTDTQYF.

The table lists this clone with a few counts. The chain couples TRBV5-4 to TRBJ2-5; TRBD1 matches at 7 bases. CDR3 length: 11 residues. Per germline, CDR1 SGHNT and CDR2 YYREEE (reference sequence). Unmatched junction bases numbered 2, after V lost 9 bases and J lost 3 bases. CDR3 in DNA: TGTGCCACGGGGACAGAAGAGACCCAGTACTTC. The encoded protein is CATGTEETQYF.

The gene calls are TRBV5-4 and TRBJ1-2, with a possible D match to TRBD1 (6 bases). Germline V gene data show CDR1 as SGHNT and CDR2 as YYREEE (reference sequence). The CDR3 length is 13 residues. V was pared by 4 bases and J by 9 bases, with 16 bases between. The CDR3 reads CASSPRRTESYTF. CDR3 in DNA: TGTGCCAGCAGCCCTAGAAGGACAGAGAGCTACACCTTC.

The V and J genes are TRBV5-1 and TRBJ1-4; D might be TRBD1 (5 bases). CDR1 SGHRS and CDR2 YFSETQ come from the germline V gene. The CDR3 totals 15 residues. V lost 4 bases, J lost 1 base, and 11 bases lay in between. CDR3 nucleotides: TGCGCCAGCAGCAAGTGGGGGGAAACTAATGAAAAACTGTTTTTT. It is translated as CASSKWGETNEKLFF.

CDR3 loop: CASSPAGGTKNIQYF. The DNA for the CDR3 is TGTGCCAGCAGCCCGGCCGGAGGGACCAAAAACATTCAGTACTTC. The rearrangement uses TRBV2 and TRBJ2-4; TRBD2 is a possible D gene (6 bases). Trimming cost V 6 bases and J 2 bases, with 14 bases left between them. The CDR3 runs 15 residues. CDR1 SNHLY and CDR2 FYNNEI come from the germline V gene.

This rearrangement joins TRBV21-1 to TRBJ2-2; the D call in the table, TRBD1, was not verified against the DNA. TRBV21-1 represents a pseudogene. This CDR3 is 15 amino acids long. The chain's CDR3 is CASSRGDRVTGELFF. CDR3 DNA sequence: TGTGCCAGCAGCAGAGGGGACAGGGTCACCGGGGAGCTGTTTTTT.

A single count supports this clone. The rearrangement uses TRBV6-1 and TRBJ2-1; unclear D gene. The V and J ends lost 0 bases and 5 bases respectively, with 11 bases between them. This CDR3 is 15 amino acids long. Germline values: CDR1 MNHNS, CDR2 SASEGT. The CDR3 bases are TGTGCCAGCAGTGAAGCTTGGGGTTACCACAATGAGCAGTTCTTC. Amino acid sequence: CASSEAWGYHNEQFF.

The rearrangement links TRBV4-3 to TRBJ2-5, with 7 positions matching TRBD2. The J call may not be correct, given that the DNA end is closer to TRBJ2-7. The germline V gene encodes CDR1 LGHNA and CDR2 YSLEER. This CDR3 comprises 16 residues. The CDR3 reads CASSQVQGGETYEQYF. In DNA form, the CDR3 reads TGCGCCAGCAGCCAAGTTCAGGGAGGGGAGACCTACGAGCAGTACTTC.

V and J are TRBV2 and TRBJ2-7; no definite D call. This CDR3 is 14 amino acids long. V lost 5 bases, J lost 8 bases, and 19 bases lay in between. CDR1 and CDR2 from the germline V gene are SNHLY and FYNNEI. The CDR3 loop is CASSSRTGRSQQYF. For the CDR3, the DNA is TGTGCCAGCAGTTCCCGGACGGGTCGGTCCCAGCAGTACTTC.